Below, 20 T cell receptor beta chains from the same sample are listed, as sequenced in a study of PD-1 blockade in classical Hodgkin lymphoma. Time point denoted: newly diagnosed, previously untreated cHL patient sample. Thawed PBMCs underwent magnetic negative selection to yield purified CD4+ T cells. Method: immunoSEQ multiplex PCR; TCRdb's copy keeps in-frame clones and lacks some. In the table there are about 24,000 clones, around 90% of which are singletons. The sample comprised CD4+ T cells from blood. The source of these receptors is a human donor with classical Hodgkin lymphoma.

CDR3 residues: CASSVGGDRGADTQYF. As DNA, the CDR3 is TGTGCCAGCAGCGTAGGAGGGGACAGGGGGGCAGATACGCAGTATTTT. The genes are TRBV7-7 and TRBJ2-3, with 11 bases lining up with TRBD1. Germline values: CDR1 SSHAT, CDR2 FNYEAQ (reference sequence). The ends lost 5 bases at V and 4 bases at J; junction bases unmatched: 8. CDR3 length: 16 amino acids.

The V and J genes are TRBV10-2 and TRBJ2-1, with TRBD1 matching over 7 bases. The CDR3 is 14 residues long. The V and J ends lost 2 bases and 2 bases, in that order; junction bases with no gene match: 0. Germline V gene data show CDR1 as WSHSY and CDR2 as SAAADI. The CDR3 loop reads CASSEQGAYNEQFF. The CDR3, as DNA: TGCGCCAGCAGTGAGCAGGGGGCCTACAATGAGCAGTTCTTC.

The J gene is TRBJ1-4, the V gene TRBV6-5; 10 bases match TRBD1. V was clipped by 5 bases and J by 6 bases; unmatched bases: 6. CDR3 length: 15 residues. In germline, CDR1 is MNHEY, CDR2 SVGAGI. In DNA, the CDR3 is TGTGCCAGCAGTAGATACGGGACAGGGGATGAAAAACTGTTTTTT. Translation: CASSRYGTGDEKLFF.

The sample holds one count of this clone. The chain joins TRBV7-9 to TRBJ1-2, with D tentatively TRBD1 (5 bases). The germline gives CDR1 SEHNR, CDR2 FQNEAQ (reference sequence). The length of the CDR3 is 18 residues. V lost 5 bases and J lost 9, with 31 bases in between. The CDR3 DNA follows: TGTGCCAGCAGCCCCCGCGCCCGGGACGGACTGTTGAATATTCGCTACACCTTC. Translation gives CASSPRARDGLLNIRYTF.

A few counts support this clone. The genes are TRBV29-1 and TRBJ2-7; a possible D gene is TRBD2 (5 bases). CDR1 SQVTM and CDR2 ANQGSEA come from the germline V gene. The CDR3 has 13 amino acids. The V end was cut by 6 bases, the J end by 2 bases, with 14 bases between. CDR3 bases: TGCAGCGTCAGTCCGGGGTCTACCTACGAGCAGTACTTC. Protein: CSVSPGSTYEQYF.

The gene calls are TRBV28 and TRBJ2-7; tentative D call: TRBD1 (5 bases). Per the germline V gene, CDR1 is MDHEN and CDR2 is SYDVKM. The CDR3 runs to 14 residues. The germline V and J ends were trimmed by 4 bases and 6 bases, with 16 bases remaining between them. Written as DNA, the CDR3 is TGTGCCAGCAGTTCAGGGTTCCACGGCGCCGAGCAGTACTTC. It encodes CASSSGFHGAEQYF.

This CDR3 reads CAWTATNEKLFF. The DNA for the CDR3 is TGTGCCTGGACGGCAACTAATGAAAAACTGTTTTTT. V and J are TRBV30 and TRBJ1-4; D is unresolved. The length of the CDR3 is 12 residues. Germline V gene sequence: CDR1 GTSNPN, CDR2 SVGIG (reference sequence). Trimming took 4 bases from V and 0 from J, leaving 3 bases between them. The full variable domain, rest sourced from reference TRBV30 and TRBJ1-4, is SQTIHQWPATLVQPVGSPLSLECTVEGTSNPNLYWYRQAAGRGLQLLFYSVGIGQISSEVPQNLSASRPQDRQFILSSKKLLLSDSGFYLCAWTATNEKLFFGSGTQLSVL.

The genes are TRBV6-6 and TRBJ1-1; no reliable D call. The length of the CDR3 is 14 residues. Looked up from germline, CDR1 is MNHNY and CDR2 is SVGAGI (reference sequence). The V end lost 2 bases, the J end lost 5 bases, and 12 bases lay between the germline ends. CDR3 DNA: TGTGCCAGCAGTTACGGGTCTTTCGTGACTGAAGCTTTCTTT. Its translation is CASSYGSFVTEAFF.

This clone showed up just once. The V gene is TRBV11-2, the J gene TRBJ2-7, with no clear D. V was shortened by 5 bases and J by 2 bases, with 19 bases between the two germline ends. The germline V gene has CDR1 SGHAT and CDR2 FQNNGV. The length of the CDR3 is 16 residues. The DNA of the CDR3 is TGTGCCAGCAGCGCCCTACTGGACGCCCGACCCTACGAGCAGTACTTC. It translates to CASSALLDARPYEQYF.

This sequence joins TRBV19 and TRBJ2-1; TRBD1 is a possible D gene (6 bases). CDR1 is LNHDA, CDR2 SQIVND, per germline (reference sequence). Trimming took 6 bases from V and 7 from J, leaving 13 bases between them. This CDR3 is 13 amino acids long. CDR3 region: CASSVQGRNEQFF. CDR3 nucleotide sequence: TGTGCCAGTAGCGTACAGGGTAGGAATGAGCAGTTCTTC.

The genes are TRBV5-1 and TRBJ2-3; TRBD2 agrees at 10 bases. CDR3 length equals 15 residues. The J segment lost 1 base and the V segment lost 3 bases, leaving 2 bases of the junction unmatched. Germline V lookup: CDR1 SGHRS, CDR2 YFSETQ. The CDR3 reads CASSYTSGGTDTQYF. CDR3 DNA sequence: TGCGCCAGCAGCTATACTAGCGGGGGCACAGATACGCAGTATTTT.

The CDR3 sequence is CASSIGGQRNQPQHF. CDR3 nucleotides: TGTGCCAGTAGTATAGGGGGACAGCGAAATCAGCCCCAGCATTTT. V and J are TRBV19 and TRBJ1-5; 7 nucleotides agree with TRBD1. The V segment lost 1 base and the J segment 4 bases; nucleotides outside the gene matches: 4. Germline V gene data show CDR1 as LNHDA and CDR2 as SQIVND (reference sequence). This CDR3 region has 15 residues.

This chain links TRBV10-1 with TRBJ2-2; D tentatively reads TRBD1 or TRBD2 (5 bases each). Trimming removed 6 bases at V and 4 bases at J, with 15 bases between. The CDR3 contains 15 residues. Germline loops: CDR1 WNHNN, CDR2 SYGVQD (reference sequence). The CDR3 sequence: CASSPGPPPTGELFF. The CDR3 coding sequence is TGCGCCAGCAGCCCGGGACCACCGCCCACCGGGGAGCTGTTTTTT.

The chain is built from TRBV4-1 and TRBJ1-1, with a tentative D call TRBD1 (5 bases). Germline assignment: CDR1 MGHRA and CDR2 YSYEKL. The CDR3 is 15 amino acids. V was cut by 6 bases and J by 4 bases, with 18 bases left in between. The CDR3 here is CASREQEGLGTEAFF. The CDR3 nucleotides read TGCGCCAGCAGAGAACAGGAGGGCTTGGGCACTGAAGCTTTCTTT.

The gene calls are TRBV30 and TRBJ2-5; perhaps TRBD2 as D (6 bases). Looked up from germline, CDR1 is GTSNPN and CDR2 is SVGIG (reference sequence). The CDR3 has 12 residues. Trimming pared 5 bases from V and 11 bases from J, leaving 18 bases between. The CDR3 reads CAWDGGRSEQYF. CDR3 DNA: TGTGCCTGGGACGGGGGTCGTTCGGAGCAGTACTTC.

This clone occurred once. The rearrangement uses TRBV4-2 and TRBJ2-7, with TRBD2 identical over 14 bases. CDR1 and CDR2 from the germline V gene are LGHNA and YNFKEQ. There are 18 residues in the CDR3. The V segment lost 0 bases and the J segment 2 bases; nucleotides outside the gene matches: 6. CDR3 nucleotides: TGTGCCAGCAGCCAAGAGGTGTCGACTAGCGGGGGGGCCTACGAGCAGTACTTC. Translating gives CASSQEVSTSGGAYEQYF.

This chain joins TRBV10-1 and TRBJ2-3; possible D gene TRBD1, 6 bases. Germline CDR1 is WNHNN and CDR2 is SYGVQD (reference sequence). This CDR3 has 16 amino acids. V shed 4 bases and J shed 5 bases, with 19 bases lying between them. The CDR3 DNA reads as TGCGCCAGCAGTGGGTTGGCGGCAGGGGCGATAGATACGCAGTATTTT. Its translation is CASSGLAAGAIDTQYF.

CDR3 residues: CASSEDDRIYNSPLHF. In nucleotides, the CDR3 is TGTGCCAGCAGTGAAGATGACAGGATCTATAATTCACCCCTCCACTTT. The rearrangement uses TRBV6-1 and TRBJ1-6; D is perhaps TRBD1 (6 bases). CDR3 size: 16 residues. The V gene's germline CDR1 is MNHNS and CDR2 SASEGT. With 1 base removed from V and 3 bases from J, the gap between germline ends came to 10 bases.

This clone came up once. One end of the junction does not line up with germline, which may come from a read error. The rearrangement joins TRBV10-3 to TRBJ1-4; D is ambiguous. CDR3 length equals 13 residues. The germline gives CDR1 ENHRY, CDR2 SYGVKD. The CDR3 region has the DNA TGTGCCATAAGTGCTGGGTTAGAGGAAAAACTGTTTTTT. Protein sequence: CAISAGLEEKLFF.

In its sample, this clone was seen once. This chain links TRBV9 with TRBJ2-3; 8 positions agree with TRBD1. Per germline, CDR1 SGDLS and CDR2 YYNGEE. V gave up 4 bases and J gave up 5 bases; unmatched junction bases: 9. The CDR3 is 15 residues long. In nucleotides, the CDR3 is TGTGCCAGCAGCTTAAGGACAGGGAATCAAGATACGCAGTATTTT. Protein: CASSLRTGNQDTQYF.